The T cell receptor (beta chain) described here comes from a study of identical twins (dated by TCRdb to about 2016). With regard to the full study: The study deep-sequenced TCR alpha and beta repertoires from monozygotic twins, unrelated adults of various ages and cord blood to test whether fetal clonotypes persist. To rule out contamination, replicate twin experiments were performed at different times with different library preparation protocols. Study-level results and caveats: Abundant cord blood beta clonotypes had fewer insertions, young adult naive repertoires showed a similar but weaker trend, and memory repertoires showed no such trend. Zero-insertion analyses could be partly confounded by invariant T cells such as MAIT and iNKT, although diverse VJ usage argued against such confounding for most clonotypes. Out-of-frame TCR alpha sequences shared between twins showed an excess of low generation-probability sequences compared with coincidental sharing between unrelated individuals. Because the same donors could not be followed over many years, the conclusions relied on cross-sectional statistical analysis. In monozygotic twins, recombination models systematically underestimated out-of-frame TCR alpha sharing, but the models matched the sharing seen between unrelated individuals. The excess sharing between twins in beta out-of-frame sequences was weaker because fewer shared sequences reduced the signal-to-noise ratio.

To prepare the library, 5' RACE was applied. The data were produced on an Illumina HiSeq 2000. A universal primer binding site was introduced by template switching, and a unique molecular identifier was present in the final cDNA, enabling accurate counting of TCR cDNA molecules. First-strand cDNA for TCR alpha and beta chains was synthesized from specific primers in the conserved constant-segment region. To control for contamination, every cDNA library was double barcoded, receiving both a SMART-Mk sample barcode and Illumina barcodes. TruSeq adapter sequences and Illumina sample barcodes were added in two successive PCR steps. The TCR alpha and beta cDNA libraries were sequenced on the Illumina HiSeq platform using custom primers. In the authors' own workflow: Raw reads were processed with MiGEC to extract unique molecular identifiers, and MiXCR was used to determine CDR3 positions. Recombination models were inferred per individual with the repgenHMM and IGoR tools using an EM algorithm. The tcR package in R was used for shared clonotype analysis, with sharing normalized by the product of cloneset sizes. Out-of-frame nonproductive sequences were analyzed to study raw recombination free of thymic and clonal selection effects. TCRdb reran the public reads through fastp at Q25 and MiXCR, keeping productive beta chains. Rows matching on CDR3 protein sequence are summarized as one entry with the most common DNA and genes. The V and J calls come from TCRdb's annotation, not from the publication. Counted in this sample were around 670,000 distinct CDR3 sequences; roughly 6.2% of them appeared once. Roughly 1.8% of the sample belongs to the ten largest clones.

From a lookup of the germline V gene, CDR1 and CDR2 are SGHTA and FQGNSA. The germline V end is reduced by 0 bases and the J end by 3 bases; junction bases left unmatched: 8. The CDR3 starts with the cysteine, ends with the phenylalanine, and has 16 residues. Only CDR3 DNA is held: 48 bases, read in frame from base 1. A word on this clonotype: Which antigen it targets is not known. It may be a read error: a sequence one base away is much more abundant.

Only healthy Caucasian donors were included. Three unrelated non-twin adults were additionally sequenced: a male aged 18 to 29, a male aged 50 to 60 and a female aged 50 to 60. Miltenyi CD45RO+ enrichment and human naive T-cell isolation kits were used to isolate memory (CD45RO+) and naive T cells from PBMC. Input material: naive T cells sorted from blood. The cell subset or site label here, explained by the study, means: cells isolated with a human naive T-cell isolation kit. The V gene is TRBV7-2 and the J gene is TRBJ2-7, and 7 bases in between align with TRBD1. The source is a young man in good health. The nucleotides are TGTGCCAGCAGCTTAGCTTTTAGACAGGGTAACTACGAGCAGTACTTC. Its coded protein is CASSLAFRQGNYEQYF.